These 16 T cell receptor beta chains were all obtained from the same sample, sequenced in a study of blood T cells in healthy people across ages (dated by TCRdb to 2015 to 2017). The method behind the library was 5' RACE. The second PCR ran for about 6 to 12 cycles and used a J-beta primer mix along with a sample-barcoded 5' primer. TCRdb itself trimmed the public reads at Q25 with fastp, ran MiXCR and retained productive beta chains. Rows merge per CDR3 protein into single entries with the most common DNA and genes. This sample is represented by 1,800,000 or so distinct CDR3 sequences; about two fifths of them were singletons. Roughly 23% of the sample rests with the top ten. The source material was blood. The receptors shown here come from a human donor in good health.

This clonotype has just a few counts. A junction end diverges from the germline sequence, so it may reflect a read error. The V call is TRBV5-1, the J call TRBJ1-1; D may be TRBD1 (6 bases). The CDR3 has 14 residues. Germline V gene data show CDR1 as SGHRS and CDR2 as YFSETQ. The chain's CDR3 is CASSSTGTNTEAFF. CDR3 coding DNA: TGTGCCAGCAGCTCGACAGGAACGAACACTGAAGCTTTCTTT.

This chain connects TRBV29-1 to TRBJ2-7, with 8 bases matching TRBD2. Germline-derived CDR1 and CDR2 are SQVTM and ANQGSEA. V was pared by 4 bases and J by 2 bases, with 4 bases of the junction left unmatched. CDR3 length equals 13 residues. CDR3 protein: CSVAGGATYEQYF. DNA for the CDR3: TGCAGCGTTGCCGGGGGGGCAACCTACGAGCAGTACTTC.

The CDR3 region has the DNA TGTGCCAGCAGCGTAGGTCCCGGGCGTGGGGCCAACGTCCTGACTTTC. Amino acids: CASSVGPGRGANVLTF. This rearrangement joins TRBV9 to TRBJ2-6, with D uncertain. V lost 0 bases and J 3 bases, leaving 10 bases between the germline ends. This CDR3 is built from 16 residues. The V gene's germline CDR1 is SGDLS and CDR2 YYNGEE.

V is TRBV20-1 and J is TRBJ1-1, with 8 bases identical to TRBD1. Germline V gives CDR1 DFQATT, CDR2 SNEGSKA (reference sequence). The CDR3 totals 14 residues. V was pared by 6 bases and J by 4 bases, with 10 bases of the junction left unmatched. The CDR3 DNA sequence: TGCAGTGCCCTACCTGGACAGGGCGGCACTGAAGCTTTCTTT. It encodes CSALPGQGGTEAFF.

This clonotype was seen more than once but under ten times. The chain uses TRBV4-2 and TRBJ1-2; D gene unclear. The CDR3 has 14 residues. The V gene's germline CDR1 is LGHNA and CDR2 YNFKEQ. V shed 0 bases and J shed 4 bases, with 9 bases lying between them. In DNA, the CDR3 is TGTGCCAGCAGCCAAGAAATCCGGGGCTATGGCTACACCTTC. It encodes CASSQEIRGYGYTF.

This clonotype was picked up a small number of times. This sequence joins TRBV7-2 and TRBJ2-5; D is perhaps TRBD2 (6 bases). Germline CDR1 and CDR2: SGHTA and FQGNSA. Trimming removed 6 bases at V and 2 bases at J, with 16 bases between. This CDR3 comprises 15 residues. For the CDR3, the DNA is TGTGCCAGCAGTCGAGACTGGGGGGTGCAAGAGACCCAGTACTTC. Translation gives CASSRDWGVQETQYF.

Concerning this clonotype: Compared with germline, one end of the junction differs, possibly owing to a read error. This chain connects TRBV6-2 or TRBV6-3 to TRBJ2-7, with unresolved D. There are 11 residues in the CDR3. Germline V gene lookup returns CDR1 MNHEY and CDR2 SVGEGT. CDR3 in amino acids: CASTFSSEQYF. The CDR3 DNA is TGTGCCAGTACCTTCTCCTCCGAGCAGTACTTC.

The chain joins TRBV27 to TRBJ1-6, with TRBD1 matching over 7 bases. V trimming: 6 bases; J trimming: 9 bases; junction bases outside the gene matches: 2. Per the germline V gene, CDR1 is MNHEY and CDR2 is SMNVEV (reference sequence). This CDR3 contains 12 residues. CDR3 DNA sequence: TGTGCCAGCAGGAACAGGGGTTCACCCCTCCACTTT. It specifies CASRNRGSPLHF.

A few counts support this clonotype. The V and J genes are TRBV6-5 and TRBJ1-1; D ambiguous. The CDR3 has 13 residues. The V end lost 5 bases, the J end lost 6 bases, and 13 bases lay between the germline ends. Looked up from germline, CDR1 is MNHEY and CDR2 is SVGAGI. In nucleotides, the CDR3 is TGTGCCAGCAGTCTAATCCGGACGTCTGAAGCTTTCTTT. This gives the protein CASSLIRTSEAFF.

The rearrangement uses TRBV6-6 and TRBJ2-5; D not certain. The J call is uncertain, as TRBJ2-7 better fits the DNA end. CDR1 and CDR2 (germline): MNHNY, SVGAGI (reference sequence). The CDR3 is made up of 14 amino acids. DNA of the CDR3: TGTGCCAGCAGTTACTCGCCTCCGGCCTACGAGCAGTACTTC. It is translated as CASSYSPPAYEQYF.

This chain joins TRBV12-3 or TRBV12-4 and TRBJ2-1; weak D call: TRBD1 (6 bases). V was trimmed by 5 bases and J by 5 bases, leaving 19 bases between them. The CDR3 totals 16 residues. This CDR3 is CASSRNIKTGNNEQFF. DNA of the CDR3: TGTGCCAGCAGTCGGAATATAAAAACAGGGAACAATGAGCAGTTCTTC.

This clonotype was counted between two and nine times. The V gene is TRBV4-3, the J gene TRBJ2-7; 7 bases agree with TRBD1. Germline-derived CDR1 and CDR2 are LGHNA and YSLEER. The CDR3 is 16 amino acids. The junction had 9 bases not matched to a gene; V was cut back by 0 bases and J by 4 bases. The CDR3 sequence: CASSQDPIGTEYEQYF. In nucleotides, the CDR3 is TGCGCCAGCAGCCAAGATCCTATTGGGACAGAATACGAGCAGTACTTC.

The V gene is TRBV20-1, the J gene TRBJ2-1; 14 bases are a match to TRBD2. Germline CDR1 is DFQATT and CDR2 is SNEGSKA (reference sequence). The V and J ends lost 6 bases and 10 bases, in that order; junction bases with no gene match: 8. This CDR3 is 14 amino acids long. The CDR3, as DNA: TGCAGTGCCACTAGCGGGACTAGCGGGGGCGAGCAGTTCTTC. Residues: CSATSGTSGGEQFF.

V gene TRBV3-1 combines with J gene TRBJ2-7, with a possible D match to TRBD1 (6 bases). The V gene's germline CDR1 is LGHDT and CDR2 YNNKEL (reference sequence). The CDR3 covers 13 residues. V lost 4 bases and J lost 3, with 10 bases in between. The CDR3 spells CASSLPGHYEQYF. The CDR3 DNA follows: TGTGCCAGCAGCCTGCCGGGACACTACGAGCAGTACTTC.

The chain couples TRBV18 to TRBJ1-1, with D tentatively TRBD1 (5 bases). This CDR3 is built from 14 residues. Germline V gene sequence: CDR1 KGHSH, CDR2 LQKENI. Trimming stripped 3 bases from V and 3 bases from J, with 11 bases between. The CDR3 sequence is CASSPTGGDTEAFF. Written as DNA, the CDR3 is TGTGCCAGCTCACCCACCGGGGGGGACACTGAAGCTTTCTTT.

This rearrangement joins TRBV7-9 to TRBJ2-1; D not certain. CDR3 size: 15 residues. The V end was cut by 5 bases, the J end by 3 bases, with 14 bases between. Germline CDR1 reads SEHNR; CDR2 reads FQNEAQ (reference sequence). The CDR3 spells CASSEAPIDYNEQFF. CDR3 nucleotides: TGTGCCAGCAGCGAGGCGCCAATAGACTACAATGAGCAGTTCTTC.